Listed here are 13 T cell receptor beta chains from one sample, sequenced in a study of post-analysis software for immune sequencing data. Study-wide points: Controls showed lower frequencies than patients for five TRBV segments, and TRBV5-6, TRBV5-1 and TRBV20-1 were among these.

Their antigens remain unidentified. The TCR beta cDNA libraries carried unique molecular identifiers. Using its own MiXCR run on the PCR reads, TCRdb lists one record per CDR3 protein. This sample has approximately 150,000 distinct CDR3 sequences; approximately 30% occur once, and the top ten carry over 1.2%. The material sequenced was blood. All receptors derive from a girl aged 10 to 17 with multiple sclerosis.

The V call is TRBV7-9, the J call TRBJ1-4; the D gene is possibly TRBD1 (6 bases). Germline V gene lookup returns CDR1 SEHNR and CDR2 FQNEAQ (reference sequence). Trimming stripped 5 bases from V and 8 bases from J, with 9 bases between. The CDR3 length is 12 residues. The CDR3 coding sequence is TGTGCCAGCAGCCGGCAGGGGGAAAAACTGTTTTTT. Translation gives CASSRQGEKLFF. Filled out from reference TRBV7-9 and TRBJ1-4, the complete variable domain reads DTGVSQNPRHKITKRGQNVTFRCDPISEHNRLYWYRQTLGQGPEFLTYFQNEAQLEKSRLLSDRFSAERPKGSFSTLEIQRTEQGDSAMYLCASSRQGEKLFFGSGTQLSVL.

The V gene is TRBV28, the J gene TRBJ1-2; no firm D call. This CDR3 spans 16 amino acids. Trimming stripped 1 base from V and 4 bases from J, with 16 bases between. CDR1 and CDR2 from the germline V gene are MDHEN and SYDVKM. The CDR3 here is CASSLFMAVDTYGYTF. In DNA form, the CDR3 reads TGTGCCAGCAGTTTATTTATGGCAGTTGATACCTATGGCTACACCTTC.

The chain carries TRBV5-1 and TRBJ2-3, with D perhaps matching TRBD1 (6 bases). Germline values: CDR1 SGHRS, CDR2 YFSETQ. The CDR3 sequence is 14 residues long. Trimming stripped 1 base from V and 5 bases from J, with 11 bases between. CDR3 region: CASSLQGQGDTQYF. The CDR3 nucleotides are TGCGCCAGCAGCTTGCAGGGGCAGGGAGATACGCAGTATTTT.

The J gene is TRBJ1-5, the V gene TRBV27; D might be TRBD1 (6 bases). This CDR3 has 14 residues. The germline gives CDR1 MNHEY, CDR2 SMNVEV (reference sequence). The V end lost 3 bases, the J end lost 5 bases, and 11 bases lay between the germline ends. CDR3 in amino acids: CASSFNREDQPQHF. The DNA for the CDR3 is TGTGCCAGCAGTTTTAACAGGGAGGATCAGCCCCAGCATTTT.

This clonotype was detected only once. A much bigger clone sits one base away, suggesting this may be a read error. This chain connects TRBV4-1 to TRBJ2-1; 8 nucleotides align to TRBD2. Germline V gives CDR1 MGHRA, CDR2 YSYEKL. The CDR3 length is 21 residues. CDR3 amino acids: CASSHPRIFRERENLYNEHFF. The CDR3 nucleotides are TGCGCCAGCAGCCACCCCAGGATTTTTCGAGAGCGGGAGAATCTTTACAATGAGCACTTCTTC.

The J gene is TRBJ1-4, the V gene TRBV10-3, with a weak D call TRBD1 (6 bases). Germline V CDR1 and CDR2: ENHRY, SYGVKD. V dropped 7 bases and J dropped 15 bases, with 27 bases sitting between them. This CDR3 is built from 15 residues. The CDR3 here is CAITRVRDNRFGLFF. CDR3 sequence (DNA): TGTGCCATCACCCGAGTCCGGGACAATCGGTTCGGTTTGTTTTTT.

This clonotype appeared a few times. The chain is built from TRBV18 and TRBJ2-5; D ambiguous. CDR3 length equals 13 residues. The germline V gene encodes CDR1 KGHSH and CDR2 LQKENI. V lost 1 base and J 4 bases, leaving 7 bases between the germline ends. CDR3 in amino acids: CASSPLRRETQYF. In DNA, the CDR3 is TGTGCCAGCTCACCACTACGCCGAGAGACCCAGTACTTC.

About this clonotype itself: Its ends do not fully match the called genes, so a read error is possible. The rearrangement joins TRBV29-1 to TRBJ2-1; tentatively, D is TRBD2 (5 bases). Germline V lookup: CDR1 SQVTM, CDR2 ANQGSEA. The CDR3 has 13 residues. The CDR3 spells CGVEERSNNEQFF. CDR3 nucleotide sequence: TGCGGCGTTGAAGAGCGGTCCAACAATGAGCAGTTCTTC.

This chain connects TRBV3-1 to TRBJ1-6; D not certain. This CDR3 has 14 residues. Germline CDR1 LGHDT, CDR2 YNNKEL (reference sequence). Deletions cut 1 base from V and 7 bases from J, with 8 bases between. CDR3 coding DNA: TGTGCCAGCAGCCAAGGCGACGGAAATTCACCCCTCCACTTT. Encoded protein: CASSQGDGNSPLHF.

This clonotype was counted ten times or more. The chain employs TRBV6-5 and TRBJ2-6; perhaps TRBD2 as D (5 bases). Germline CDR1 and CDR2: MNHEY and SVGAGI. With 6 bases removed from V and 0 bases from J, the gap between germline ends came to 9 bases. This CDR3 comprises 15 residues. The CDR3 DNA is TGTGCCAGCAGGGACGAGGGCTCTGGGGCCAACGTCCTGACTTTC. This sequence encodes CASRDEGSGANVLTF.

This clonotype came up a few times. This rearrangement joins TRBV5-1 to TRBJ1-6; TRBD1 matches 7 bases. J was trimmed by 5 bases and V by 5 bases; bases with no gene match: 7. The germline CDR1 and CDR2 sequences are SGHRS and YFSETQ. The CDR3 contains 15 residues. CDR3 DNA sequence: TGCGCCAGCAGGGACAGACAGGGCAATAATTCACCCCTCCACTTT. It encodes CASRDRQGNNSPLHF.

As for this clonotype: Given a much more abundant clone one base away, this may be a read error. The genes are TRBV12-3 or TRBV12-4 and TRBJ2-7, with D unresolved. The length of the CDR3 is 11 residues. V lost 5 bases, J lost 6 bases, and 8 bases lay in between. This chain's CDR3 is CASSPDCEQYF. The CDR3 nucleotides read TGTGCCAGCAGTCCCGATTGCGAGCAGTACTTC.

This clonotype came up many times. The chain employs TRBV29-1 and TRBJ1-1; D is perhaps TRBD1 (6 bases). The V and J ends lost 4 bases and 1 base respectively, with 13 bases between them. The CDR3 runs to 14 residues. The germline V gene has CDR1 SQVTM and CDR2 ANQGSEA. The chain's CDR3 is CSVGGAPPNTEAFF. In DNA, the CDR3 is TGCAGCGTTGGGGGGGCTCCTCCGAACACTGAAGCTTTCTTT. Combining the CDR3 with reference TRBV29-1 and TRBJ1-1 gives the whole variable domain SAVISQKPSRDICQRGTSLTIQCQVDSQVTMMFWYRQQPGQSLTLIATANQGSEATYESGFVIDKFPISRPNLTFSTLTVSNMSPEDSSIYLCSVGGAPPNTEAFFGQGTRLTVV.